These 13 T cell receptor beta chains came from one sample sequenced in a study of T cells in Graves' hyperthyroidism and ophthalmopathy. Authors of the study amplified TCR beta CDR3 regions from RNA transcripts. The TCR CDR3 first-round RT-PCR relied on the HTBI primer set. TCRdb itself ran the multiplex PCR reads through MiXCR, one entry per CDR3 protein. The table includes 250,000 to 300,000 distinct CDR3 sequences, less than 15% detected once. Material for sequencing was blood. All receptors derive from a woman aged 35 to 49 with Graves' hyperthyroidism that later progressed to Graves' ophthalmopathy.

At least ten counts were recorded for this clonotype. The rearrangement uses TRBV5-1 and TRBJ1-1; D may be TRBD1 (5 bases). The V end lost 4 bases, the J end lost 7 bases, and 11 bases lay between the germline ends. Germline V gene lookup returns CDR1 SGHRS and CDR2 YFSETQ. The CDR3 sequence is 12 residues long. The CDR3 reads CASSPPGDEAFF. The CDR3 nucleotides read TGCGCCAGCAGCCCTCCGGGGGATGAAGCTTTCTTT.

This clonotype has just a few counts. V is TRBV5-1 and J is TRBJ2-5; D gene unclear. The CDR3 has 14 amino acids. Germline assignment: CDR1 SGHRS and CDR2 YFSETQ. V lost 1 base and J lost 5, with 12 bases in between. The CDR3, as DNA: TGCGCCAGCAGCTTGAGTTCGGGTATTGAGACCCAGTACTTC. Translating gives CASSLSSGIETQYF.

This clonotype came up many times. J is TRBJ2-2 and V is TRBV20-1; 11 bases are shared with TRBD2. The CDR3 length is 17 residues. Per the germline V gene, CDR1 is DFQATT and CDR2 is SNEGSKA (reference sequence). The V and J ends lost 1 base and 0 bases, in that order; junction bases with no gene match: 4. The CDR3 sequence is CSARGLAGGANTGELFF. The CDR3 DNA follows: TGCAGTGCTAGAGGGCTAGCGGGAGGAGCGAACACCGGGGAGCTGTTTTTT.

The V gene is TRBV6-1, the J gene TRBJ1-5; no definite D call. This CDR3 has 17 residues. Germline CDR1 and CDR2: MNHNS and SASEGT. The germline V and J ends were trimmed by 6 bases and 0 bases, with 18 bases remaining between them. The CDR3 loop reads CASSPQAGYYSNQPQHF. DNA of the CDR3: TGTGCCAGCAGCCCGCAAGCAGGCTATTATAGCAATCAGCCCCAGCATTTT.

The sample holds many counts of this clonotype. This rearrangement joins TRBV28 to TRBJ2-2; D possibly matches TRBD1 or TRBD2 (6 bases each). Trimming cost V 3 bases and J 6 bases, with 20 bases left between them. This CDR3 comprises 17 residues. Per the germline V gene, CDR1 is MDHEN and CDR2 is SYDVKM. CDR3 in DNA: TGTGCCAGCAGTTTTGGGTGGGGGGCGTCCATCCCCGGGGAGCTGTTTTTT. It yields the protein CASSFGWGASIPGELFF.

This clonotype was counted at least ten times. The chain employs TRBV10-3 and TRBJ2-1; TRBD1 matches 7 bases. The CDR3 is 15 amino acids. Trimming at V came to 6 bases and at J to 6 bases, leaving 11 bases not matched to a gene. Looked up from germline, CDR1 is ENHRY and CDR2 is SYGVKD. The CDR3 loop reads CAIRAQGQSFNEQFF. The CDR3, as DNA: TGTGCCATCAGAGCCCAGGGACAGAGCTTCAATGAGCAGTTCTTC.

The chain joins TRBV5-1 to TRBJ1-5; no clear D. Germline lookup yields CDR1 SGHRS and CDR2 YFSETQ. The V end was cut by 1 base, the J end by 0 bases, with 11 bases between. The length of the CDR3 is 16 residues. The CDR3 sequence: CASSLNGGSSNQPQHF. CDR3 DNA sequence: TGCGCCAGCAGCTTGAATGGAGGTTCTAGCAATCAGCCCCAGCATTTT.

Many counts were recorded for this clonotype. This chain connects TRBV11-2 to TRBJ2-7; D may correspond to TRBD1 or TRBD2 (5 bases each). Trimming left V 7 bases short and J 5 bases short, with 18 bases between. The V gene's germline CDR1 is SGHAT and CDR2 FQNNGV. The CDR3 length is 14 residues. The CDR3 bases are TGTGCCAGCACCGAATGGGGGTTGGGGAACGAGCAGTACTTC. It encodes CASTEWGLGNEQYF.

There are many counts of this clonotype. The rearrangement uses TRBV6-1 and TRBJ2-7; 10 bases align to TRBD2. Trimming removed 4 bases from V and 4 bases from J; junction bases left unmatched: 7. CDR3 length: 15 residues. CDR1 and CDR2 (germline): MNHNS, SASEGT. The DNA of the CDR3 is TGTGCCAGCAGTGCGGCTAGCGGGAGCAGGTACGAGCAGTACTTC. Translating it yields CASSAASGSRYEQYF.

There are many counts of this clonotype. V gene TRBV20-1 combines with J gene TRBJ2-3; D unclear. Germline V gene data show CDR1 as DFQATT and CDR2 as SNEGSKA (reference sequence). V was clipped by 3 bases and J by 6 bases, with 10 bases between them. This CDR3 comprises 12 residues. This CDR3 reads CSASWSADTQYF. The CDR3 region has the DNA TGCAGTGCTAGTTGGAGTGCTGATACGCAGTATTTT.

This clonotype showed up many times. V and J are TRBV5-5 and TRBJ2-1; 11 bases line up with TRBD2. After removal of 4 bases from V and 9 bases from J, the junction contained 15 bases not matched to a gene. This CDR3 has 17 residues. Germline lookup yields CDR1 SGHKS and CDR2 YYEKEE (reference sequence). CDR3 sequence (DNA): TGTGCCAGCAGCATCTGGACTAGCGGGCCCGAACGGGGTGAGCAGTTCTTC. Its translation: CASSIWTSGPERGEQFF.

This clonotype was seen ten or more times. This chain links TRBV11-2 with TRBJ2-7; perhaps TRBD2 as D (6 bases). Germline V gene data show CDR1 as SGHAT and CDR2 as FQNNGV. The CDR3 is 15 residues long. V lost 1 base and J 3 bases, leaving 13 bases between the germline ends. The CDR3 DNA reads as TGTGCCAGCAGCTTAGTTAGGAGTAGCGGCTACGAGCAGTACTTC. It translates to CASSLVRSSGYEQYF.

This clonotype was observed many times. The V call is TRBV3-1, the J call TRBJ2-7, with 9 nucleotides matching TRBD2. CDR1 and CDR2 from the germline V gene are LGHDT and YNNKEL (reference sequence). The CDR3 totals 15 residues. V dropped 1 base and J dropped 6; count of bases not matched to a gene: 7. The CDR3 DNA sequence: TGTGCCAGCAGCCAAGCGATAGCGGGAGTGGGCGAGCAGTACTTC. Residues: CASSQAIAGVGEQYF.